The rows below give T cell receptor beta chains drawn from one sample of a study of blood T cell repertoires in COVID-19. TCRdb keeps only in-frame clones here, not all; method: immunoSEQ multiplex PCR. The repertoire holds around 250,000 clones, with around 85% as singletons. Source material: PBMCs or T cells enriched from blood (not recorded which). These receptor sequences come from a woman aged 50 to 60 who had recovered from COVID-19. Each CDR3 is given with its conserved first and last residue. D genes are given only for firm matches. Clone sizes are given selectively: once, few, many, or a class where the clone is expanded.

V,D,size,J,CDR3,DNA
TRBV23-1,TRBD1,-,TRBJ1-1,CASSQGQGNTEAFF,TGCGCCAGCAGTCAAGGACAGGGAAACACTGAAGCTTTCTTT
TRBV4-1,TRBD1,once,TRBJ1-1,CASRPRQGVNTEAFF,TGCGCCAGCAGACCCCGACAGGGAGTGAACACTGAAGCTTTCTTT
TRBV5-6,TRBD1,-,TRBJ1-5,CASSLVRDRLEPQHF,TGTGCCAGCAGCTTGGTCCGGGACAGGCTGGAGCCCCAGCATTTT
TRBV28,-,-,TRBJ2-7,CASSFSDEQYF,TGTGCCAGCAGTTTCTCGGACGAGCAGTACTTC
TRBV28,TRBD1,-,TRBJ1-2,CASSWGTEAYGYTF,TGTGCCAGCAGTTGGGGGACAGAAGCCTATGGCTACACCTTC
TRBV30,TRBD2,-,TRBJ2-1,CAWTSGSPNEQFF,TGTGCCTGGACTAGCGGGAGCCCCAATGAGCAGTTCTTC
TRBV9,-,-,TRBJ2-6,CASSEGSGANVLTF,TGTGCCAGCTCAGAGGGCTCTGGGGCCAACGTCCTGACTTTC
TRBV7-3,TRBD1,-,TRBJ1-1,CASSPSTGDTEAFF,TGTGCCAGCAGCCCCTCGACAGGGGACACTGAAGCTTTCTTT
TRBV28,-,-,TRBJ1-6,CASSDQVGRNSPLHF,TGTGCCAGCAGTGATCAGGTAGGAAGAAATTCACCCCTCCACTTT
TRBV7-9,-,-,TRBJ1-1,CASSLVNTEAFF,TGTGCCAGCAGCTTAGTAAACACTGAAGCTTTCTTT
TRBV7-2,-,-,TRBJ2-1,CASSPGTHNEQFF,TGTGCCAGCAGCCCCGGGACTCACAATGAGCAGTTCTTC
TRBV10-1,-,-,TRBJ2-2,CASSPGIGELFF,TGCGCCAGCAGTCCAGGGATCGGGGAGCTGTTTTTT
TRBV27,TRBD2,few,TRBJ2-7,CASSLWDYPYEQYF,TGTGCCAGCAGTTTATGGGACTACCCCTACGAGCAGTACTTC
TRBV7-6,-,-,TRBJ1-1,CASSRGQNTEAFF,TGTGCCAGCAGCAGGGGACAGAACACTGAAGCTTTCTTT
TRBV4-1,-,-,TRBJ1-5,CASSQEAGISNQPQHF,TGCGCCAGCAGCCAAGAGGCAGGGATATCTAATCAGCCCCAGCATTTT
TRBV6-5,TRBD2,-,TRBJ2-1,CASSSSGVSSYNEQFF,TGTGCCAGCAGTTCTAGCGGGGTTAGCTCCTACAATGAGCAGTTCTTC
TRBV19,TRBD1,-,TRBJ1-6,CASRDRENSPLHF,TGTGCCAGTAGGGACAGGGAGAATTCACCCCTCCACTTT
TRBV27,-,once,TRBJ1-2,CASSPQGNYGYTF,TGTGCCAGCAGTCCCCAGGGTAACTATGGCTACACCTTC
TRBV15,TRBD2,-,TRBJ2-3,CATSRDTWLADTDTQYF,TGTGCCACCAGCAGAGATACATGGCTAGCGGACACAGATACGCAGTATTTT
TRBV7-9,TRBD2,-,TRBJ2-5,CASSPPVVGRKETQYF,TGTGCCAGCAGCCCCCCCGTAGTCGGGAGGAAAGAGACCCAGTACTTC
TRBV19,-,-,TRBJ1-2,CASSQAPNYGYTF,TGTGCCAGTAGTCAAGCCCCCAACTATGGCTACACCTTC
TRBV9,-,-,TRBJ2-5,CASSVATDPETQYF,TGTGCCAGCAGCGTAGCTACCGATCCTGAGACCCAGTACTTC
TRBV11-2,-,-,TRBJ1-2,CASSLGGLPSGYTF,TGTGCCAGCAGCTTAGGTGGGCTCCCGAGTGGCTACACCTTC
TRBV4-1,TRBD1,once,TRBJ1-2,CASSQGVGGGLGGYTF,TGCGCCAGCAGCCAAGGGGTAGGGGGCGGATTAGGTGGCTACACCTTC
TRBV3-1/TRBV3-2,TRBD2,-,TRBJ2-7,CASSLGGRLAYEQYF,TGTGCCAGCAGCCTTGGCGGGAGGCTCGCCTACGAGCAGTACTTC
TRBV19,TRBD1,-,TRBJ1-2,CASSIARTGSLYGYTF,TGTGCCAGTAGTATAGCCCGGACAGGATCCCTATATGGCTACACCTTC
TRBV4-2,TRBD2,few,TRBJ2-1,CASSQDLRTSEQFF,TGTGCCAGCAGCCAAGATCTACGGACTAGCGAGCAGTTCTTC
TRBV28,-,-,TRBJ2-2,CASRPKGGMAGELFF,TGTGCCAGCAGACCGAAGGGGGGGATGGCCGGGGAGCTGTTTTTT
TRBV6-9,-,-,TRBJ1-3,CASSYSSPNRDLSSGNTIYF,TGTGCCAGCAGTTATTCGTCGCCCAACAGGGACCTGAGCTCTGGAAACACCATATATTTT
TRBV5-4,-,-,TRBJ1-2,CASSFPRGSALDGYTF,TGTGCCAGCAGCTTCCCAAGGGGGTCTGCGCTGGATGGCTACACCTTC
TRBV7-3,TRBD2,-,TRBJ2-1,CASSSTRLAPLGYEQFF,TGTGCCAGCAGCTCTACACGACTAGCGCCCCTGGGCTATGAGCAGTTCTTC
TRBV3-1/TRBV3-2,TRBD2,once,TRBJ2-3,CASSQGLAGTDTQYF,TGTGCCAGCAGCCAAGGACTAGCGGGAACAGATACGCAGTATTTT
TRBV2,-,-,TRBJ2-1,CASTTSYNEQFF,TGTGCCAGCACGACATCATACAATGAGCAGTTCTTC
TRBV5-1,-,-,TRBJ2-3,CASSLAGGNKADTQYF,TGCGCCAGCAGCTTGGCCGGAGGGAATAAAGCAGATACGCAGTATTTT
TRBV28,TRBD1,once,TRBJ2-7,CASIPGQGLEQYF,TGTGCCAGCATCCCGGGACAGGGGCTCGAGCAGTACTTC
TRBV4-1,-,-,TRBJ2-5,CASSQDWGRETQYF,TGCGCCAGCAGCCAAGATTGGGGGCGGGAGACCCAGTACTTC
TRBV5-1,TRBD2,-,TRBJ2-3,CASSLGSSGGITDTQYF,TGCGCCAGCAGCTTGGGTTCTAGCGGGGGCATCACAGATACGCAGTATTTT
TRBV27,-,-,TRBJ2-3,CASSLTSSDTQYF,TGTGCCAGCAGTTTAACTAGTTCAGATACGCAGTATTTT
TRBV7-9,TRBD2,-,TRBJ2-2,CASSQTSGGTGELFF,TGTGCCAGCAGCCAGACTAGCGGAGGGACCGGGGAGCTGTTTTTT
TRBV5-1,TRBD1,-,TRBJ1-2,CASSVDRGAGYTF,TGCGCCAGCAGCGTAGACAGGGGTGCTGGCTACACCTTC
TRBV6-4,TRBD1,-,TRBJ1-2,CASSDSGQGIYGYTF,TGTGCCAGCAGTGACTCTGGACAGGGGATCTATGGCTACACCTTC
TRBV27,TRBD1,-,TRBJ1-6,CASSLQWDRGVFRNSPLHF,TGTGCCAGCAGTCTACAGTGGGACAGGGGAGTTTTCAGGAATTCACCCCTCCACTTT
TRBV7-2,-,few,TRBJ1-4,CASSLVRGQGTNEKLFF,TGTGCCAGCAGCTTAGTCAGGGGTCAGGGAACTAATGAAAAACTGTTTTTT
TRBV7-6,-,-,TRBJ1-3,CASSLAGIGVSGNTIYF,TGTGCCAGCAGCTTGGCAGGGATAGGGGTATCTGGAAACACCATATATTTT
TRBV5-5,-,-,TRBJ2-3,CASSLTDTQYF,TGTGCCAGCAGCCTCACAGATACGCAGTATTTT